These T cell receptor beta chains were read from a single sample in a study of T cell repertoires in cytomegalovirus infection. Using its own MiXCR run on the reads, TCRdb lists one record per CDR3 protein. The repertoire consists of approximately 250,000 distinct CDR3 sequences, with 9% to 15% occurring once and the leading ten covering approximately 1.6%. The sample was PBMCs. The receptors originated from a human donor in good health (CMV status not recorded). Some clones in this sample may be carry-over from other donors' samples. CDR3s include the opening cysteine and the closing phenylalanine or tryptophan. D genes are given only for firm matches.

v_call,d_call,cdr3_aa
TRBV28,TRBD1,CASSPPGQGSGGYTF
TRBV6-2/TRBV6-3,TRBD1,CASSYSRGLDQPQHF
TRBV28,TRBD1,CASSLSGTGALLNGYTF
TRBV12-3/TRBV12-4,NA,CASSLGREANVLTF
TRBV5-1,NA,CASSLAAGSGNTIYF
TRBV20-1,TRBD1,CSARSGTGDEKLFF
TRBV6-1,TRBD1,CASRDRGLVDSPLHF
TRBV28,TRBD2,CASQLPREPNIQYF
TRBV11-2,TRBD2,CASSRERGSYNEQFF
TRBV10-2,TRBD1,CASRNRGRYTEAFF
TRBV19,NA,CASSIGLGNQPQHF
TRBV27,TRBD1,CASSGTGSSYEQYF
TRBV2,TRBD2,CASSEGLAGVVEQYF
TRBV12-3/TRBV12-4,TRBD2,CASSSTTSGRFGELFF
TRBV6-6,NA,CASSYSGADYGYTF
TRBV28,NA,CASSLDPLAEGAGELFF
TRBV6-5,TRBD2,CASSYTSGTSGANVLTF
TRBV6-2/TRBV6-3,TRBD1,CASRPGQGAREEQFF
TRBV7-8,TRBD1,CASSSNTGTVNQPQHF
TRBV11-1,NA,CASSPDNFSGNTIYF
TRBV6-2/TRBV6-3,NA,CASSYPGPIALHF
TRBV5-1,TRBD2,CASSRDSGGPETQYF
TRBV6-2/TRBV6-3,NA,CASSQSGTRYGYTF
TRBV5-6,NA,CASSSQVQPLHF
TRBV6-5,NA,CASRARVRPGANVLTF
TRBV5-1,TRBD2,CASSVPSGGVNEQYF
TRBV5-4,NA,CASSPRGGENGYTF
TRBV19,NA,CASTRPFSGNTIYF
TRBV29-1,NA,CSVEDPRTDYNEQFF
TRBV2,NA,CASRSRDLGTEAFF
TRBV7-2,TRBD2,CASSSTSGGRGHNEQFF
TRBV6-1,NA,CASTPSPSSDTQYF
TRBV20-1,NA,CSAMGLQYEQYF
TRBV20-1,NA,CSAPSGNYMNTEAFF
TRBV14,TRBD2,CASSQSSGGSETQYF
TRBV19,NA,CASSILGSSYNEQFF
TRBV4-2,NA,CASSQDRRDQPQHF
TRBV12-3/TRBV12-4,TRBD1,CASSLGQGNRNTIYF
TRBV19,NA,CASKGQALNQPQHF
TRBV7-2,NA,CASSGRAGQTPLYEQYF
TRBV7-9,NA,CASNSLRDQSSGNTIYF
TRBV20-1,NA,CSARVRDTQYF
TRBV29-1,NA,CSVGPRQTDTQYF
TRBV6-6,NA,CASRQGKSYNSPLHF
TRBV7-3,TRBD1,CASSEGARQPQHF
TRBV19,NA,CASREGGRPETQYF
TRBV7-8,TRBD1,CASSPLQGARTGSPLHF
TRBV6-2/TRBV6-3,TRBD1,CASGQGNTEAFF
TRBV7-2,NA,CASSLDTDEQFF
TRBV5-4,TRBD2,CASSPLTSGRNEQFF
TRBV3-1,NA,CASSPDGPTSEKLFF
TRBV20-1,TRBD2,CSAYGTSGTRYNEQFF
TRBV6-2/TRBV6-3,TRBD1,CASRLPTGLGEQYF
TRBV27,TRBD1,CASRRDRATTDTQYF